These T cell receptor beta chains were read from a single sample in a study of shared clonotypes between healthy human individuals. Clones were sequenced by immunoSEQ multiplex PCR, and TCRdb holds only the in-frame ones, with some missing. The sample includes around 2,000,000 clones, approximately 95% seen only once; the top ten take roughly 1%. The sequenced sample was naive CD8+ T cells sorted from blood. These receptors all come from a man in his late teens or twenties in good health. Both conserved end residues are part of each CDR3. D genes are given only for firm matches. Size is stated for part of the rows, as once, few or many counts, or as a class when the clone is expanded.

clone size | J gene | D gene | V gene | CDR3 protein | CDR3 DNA
once | TRBJ2-3 | TRBD1 | TRBV10-2 | CASSEPGQGVRRGTDTQYF | TGCGCCAGCAGTGAGCCGGGACAGGGTGTTAGGAGGGGCACAGATACGCAGTATTTT
- | TRBJ1-5 | TRBD1 | TRBV4-1 | CASSQEPGQGAQPQHF | TGCGCCAGCAGCCAAGAACCGGGTCAGGGGGCTCAGCCCCAGCATTTT
- | TRBJ2-3 | - | TRBV30 | CAWSLVSIEGADTQYF | TGTGCCTGGAGTCTCGTCTCCATAGAAGGAGCAGATACGCAGTATTTT
- | TRBJ2-3 | - | TRBV27 | CASREGDSTDTQYF | TGTGCCAGCAGGGAGGGAGATAGCACAGATACGCAGTATTTT
- | TRBJ2-5 | TRBD2 | TRBV7-7 | CASSRRLALETQYF | TGTGCTAGCAGTCGGAGACTAGCTTTAGAGACCCAGTACTTC
- | TRBJ2-5 | - | TRBV5-1 | CASSLTNGETQYF | TGCGCCAGCAGCTTGACCAACGGGGAGACCCAGTACTTC
- | TRBJ2-5 | TRBD2 | TRBV7-2 | CASSFGLAASETQYF | TGTGCCAGCAGCTTCGGGCTAGCGGCCTCAGAGACCCAGTACTTC
- | TRBJ2-7 | TRBD1 | TRBV27 | CASSDRGSTYEQYF | TGTGCCAGCAGTGACAGGGGAAGTACCTACGAGCAGTACTTC
- | TRBJ2-7 | - | TRBV7-8 | CASSGDNRDLYEQYF | TGTGCCAGCAGCGGAGACAACCGGGACCTCTACGAGCAGTACTTC
few | TRBJ1-5 | - | TRBV10-3 | CAISEWDQPQHF | TGTGCCATCAGTGAGTGGGATCAGCCCCAGCATTTT
- | TRBJ2-1 | TRBD2 | TRBV28 | CASRFSGLAGNEQFF | TGTGCCAGCAGGTTTTCGGGACTAGCAGGGAATGAGCAGTTCTTC
- | TRBJ2-3 | TRBD2 | TRBV5-6 | CASSGPGLAGAADTQYF | TGTGCCAGCAGTGGTCCGGGACTAGCGGGAGCAGCAGATACGCAGTATTTT
- | TRBJ2-7 | - | TRBV4-1 | CASSQTPHPQDGYEQYF | TGCGCCAGCAGCCAAACCCCCCATCCCCAGGACGGCTACGAGCAGTACTTC
- | TRBJ2-7 | TRBD2 | TRBV4-3 | CASSPGLAGSSYEQYF | TGCGCCAGCAGCCCCGGACTAGCGGGTAGCTCCTACGAGCAGTACTTC
once | TRBJ2-3 | - | TRBV18 | CASSGSDTDTQYF | TGTGCCAGCTCCGGTTCGGACACAGATACGCAGTATTTT
- | TRBJ1-5 | - | TRBV6-6 | CASSYGDGGYQPQHF | TGTGCCAGCAGTTACGGAGACGGTGGGTATCAGCCCCAGCATTTT
- | TRBJ1-6 | - | TRBV7-8 | CASKRDSYNSPLHF | TGTGCCAGCAAGCGGGACTCCTATAATTCACCCCTCCACTTT
- | TRBJ2-7 | - | TRBV28 | CASTTQGSEQYF | TGTGCCAGCACCACTCAGGGCAGCGAGCAGTACTTC
- | TRBJ1-6 | - | TRBV5-1 | CASGEAANNSPLHF | TGCGCCAGCGGCGAGGCAGCGAATAATTCACCCCTCCACTTT
- | TRBJ2-3 | TRBD2 | TRBV7-2 | CASSSGTSGSTDTQYF | TGTGCCAGCAGCTCAGGGACTAGCGGGAGCACAGATACGCAGTATTTT
- | TRBJ2-2 | TRBD1 | TRBV15 | CATSDLDRSTGELFF | TGTGCCACCAGCGACCTGGACAGGTCCACCGGGGAGCTGTTTTTT
once | TRBJ2-5 | - | TRBV5-4 | CASSLGDYQETQYF | TGTGCCAGCAGCTTGGGGGATTACCAAGAGACCCAGTACTTC
- | TRBJ2-3 | TRBD2 | TRBV6-6 | CASPPGLVSTDTQYF | TGTGCCAGCCCGCCGGGACTAGTTAGCACAGATACGCAGTATTTT
- | TRBJ2-7 | - | TRBV29-1 | CSAVGENEQYF | TGCAGCGCCGTAGGGGAAAACGAGCAGTACTTC
- | TRBJ2-3 | - | TRBV5-6 | CASSLASSETF | TGTGCCAGCAGCTTGGCCTCATCAGAGACTTTT
- | TRBJ1-4 | TRBD1 | TRBV6-6 | CASSFDRENDEKLFF | TGTGCCAGCAGTTTTGACAGGGAAAATGATGAAAAACTGTTTTTT
- | TRBJ2-5 | - | TRBV9 | CASSPNKETQYF | TGTGCCAGCAGCCCGAACAAAGAGACCCAGTACTTC